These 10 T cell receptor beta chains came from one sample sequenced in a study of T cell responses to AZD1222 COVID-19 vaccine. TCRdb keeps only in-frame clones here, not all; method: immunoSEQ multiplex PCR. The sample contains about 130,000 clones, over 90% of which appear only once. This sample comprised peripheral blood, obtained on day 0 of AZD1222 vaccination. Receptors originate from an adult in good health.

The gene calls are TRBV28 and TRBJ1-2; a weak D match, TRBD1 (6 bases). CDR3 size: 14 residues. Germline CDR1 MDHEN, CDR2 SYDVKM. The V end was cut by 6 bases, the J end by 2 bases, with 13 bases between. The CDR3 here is CASRTGSVNYGYTF. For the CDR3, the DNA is TGTGCCAGCAGGACAGGTTCCGTAAACTATGGCTACACCTTC.

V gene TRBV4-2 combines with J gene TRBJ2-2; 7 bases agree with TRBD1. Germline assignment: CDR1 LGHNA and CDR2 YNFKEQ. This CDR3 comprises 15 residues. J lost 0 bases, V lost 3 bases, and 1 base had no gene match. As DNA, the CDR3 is TGTGCCAGCAGCCACGGGACAGCGAACACCGGGGAGCTGTTTTTT. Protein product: CASSHGTANTGELFF.

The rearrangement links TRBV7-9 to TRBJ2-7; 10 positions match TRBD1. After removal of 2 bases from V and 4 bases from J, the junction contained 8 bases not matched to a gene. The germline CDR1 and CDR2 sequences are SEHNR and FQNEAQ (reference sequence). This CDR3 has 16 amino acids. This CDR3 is CASSLPPDRGAYEQYF. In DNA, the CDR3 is TGTGCCAGCAGCTTACCTCCGGACAGGGGGGCGTACGAGCAGTACTTC.

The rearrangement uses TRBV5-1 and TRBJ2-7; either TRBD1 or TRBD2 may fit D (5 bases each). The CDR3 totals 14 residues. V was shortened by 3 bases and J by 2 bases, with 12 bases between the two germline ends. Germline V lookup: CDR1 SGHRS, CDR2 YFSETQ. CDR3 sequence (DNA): TGCGCCAGCAGCTACGGGACGGGGCCCTACGAGCAGTACTTC. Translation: CASSYGTGPYEQYF.

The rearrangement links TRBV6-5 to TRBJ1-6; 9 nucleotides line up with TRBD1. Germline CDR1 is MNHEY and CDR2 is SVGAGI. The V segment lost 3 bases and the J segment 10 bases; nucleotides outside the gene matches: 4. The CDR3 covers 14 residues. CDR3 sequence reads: CASSYRDRDSPLHF. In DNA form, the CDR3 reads TGTGCCAGCAGTTATAGGGACAGGGACTCACCCCTCCACTTT.

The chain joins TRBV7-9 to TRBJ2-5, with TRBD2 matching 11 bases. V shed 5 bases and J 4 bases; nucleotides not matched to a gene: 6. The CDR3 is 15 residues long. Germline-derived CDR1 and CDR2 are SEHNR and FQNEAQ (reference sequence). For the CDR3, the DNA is TGTGCCAGCAGCCGTAGCGGGAGGGCCTCAGAGACCCAGTACTTC. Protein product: CASSRSGRASETQYF. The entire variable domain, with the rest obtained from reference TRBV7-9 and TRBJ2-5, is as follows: DTGVSQNPRHKITKRGQNVTFRCDPISEHNRLYWYRQTLGQGPEFLTYFQNEAQLEKSRLLSDRFSAERPKGSFSTLEIQRTEQGDSAMYLCASSRSGRASETQYFGPGTRLLVL.

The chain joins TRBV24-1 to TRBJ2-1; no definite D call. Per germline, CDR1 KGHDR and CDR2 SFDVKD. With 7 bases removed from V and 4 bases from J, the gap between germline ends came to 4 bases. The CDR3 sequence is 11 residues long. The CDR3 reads CATRQYNEQFF. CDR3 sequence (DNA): TGTGCCACCAGACAGTACAATGAGCAGTTCTTC.

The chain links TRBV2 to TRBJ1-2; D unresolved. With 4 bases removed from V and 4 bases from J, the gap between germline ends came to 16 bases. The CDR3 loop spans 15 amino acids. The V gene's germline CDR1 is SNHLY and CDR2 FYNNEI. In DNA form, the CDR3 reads TGTGCCAGCAGTGTTCCACCAGGAATTTCCTATGGCTACACCTTC. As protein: CASSVPPGISYGYTF.

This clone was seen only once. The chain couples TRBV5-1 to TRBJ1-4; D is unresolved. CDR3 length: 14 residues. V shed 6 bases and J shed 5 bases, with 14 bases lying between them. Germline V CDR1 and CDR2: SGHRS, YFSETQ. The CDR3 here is CASTPSDWNEKLFF. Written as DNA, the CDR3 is TGCGCCAGCACCCCCTCGGACTGGAATGAAAAACTGTTTTTT.

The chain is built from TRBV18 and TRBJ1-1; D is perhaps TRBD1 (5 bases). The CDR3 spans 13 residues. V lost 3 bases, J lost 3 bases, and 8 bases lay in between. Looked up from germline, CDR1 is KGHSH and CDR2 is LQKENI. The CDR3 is CASSPGADTEAFF. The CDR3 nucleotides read TGTGCCAGCTCACCCGGGGCCGACACTGAAGCTTTCTTT. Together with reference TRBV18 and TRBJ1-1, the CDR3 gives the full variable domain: NAGVMQNPRHLVRRRGQEARLRCSPMKGHSHVYWYRQLPEEGLKFMVYLQKENIIDESGMPKERFSAEFPKEGPSILRIQQVVRGDSAAYFCASSPGADTEAFFGQGTRLTVV.